A selection of T cell receptor beta chains follows, all from one sample in a study of T cell repertoires in cytomegalovirus infection. TCRdb reprocessed the reads with MiXCR, giving one entry per CDR3 protein. The profile shows approximately 500,000 distinct CDR3 sequences, around 11% of them singletons. Specimen: PBMCs. The receptors stem from a human donor in good health (CMV status not recorded). Some clones in this sample may be carry-over from other donors' samples. Each CDR3 is given with its conserved first and last residue. The D gene is left open where the match is weak. The size entry is marked missing in some rows and otherwise reads once, few, many or a size class.

v_call,j_call,clone_size,d_call,cdr3_nt,cdr3_aa
TRBV4-1,TRBJ2-5,few,.,TGCGCCAGCAGCTGGTTACCGGGACAACAAGAGACCCAGTACTTC,CASSWLPGQQETQYF
TRBV7-9,TRBJ2-7,few,.,TGTGCCAGCAGCTTAGTTTCCCGGGGCGGCGCCTACGAGCAGTACTTC,CASSLVSRGGAYEQYF
TRBV4-2,TRBJ2-2,.,.,TGTGCCAGCAGCTATTCTCGTCAAGAGCTGTTTTTT,CASSYSRQELFF
TRBV11-2,TRBJ2-7,few,TRBD2,TGTGCCAGCAGACTTCTAGCGGGCACAGTCTCCTACGAGCAGTACTTC,CASRLLAGTVSYEQYF
TRBV3-1,TRBJ2-3,.,.,TGTGCCAGCAGCCAAGACCAACTTCCCCTGTTCGATACGCAGTATTTT,CASSQDQLPLFDTQYF
TRBV14,TRBJ2-5,.,TRBD2,TGTGCCAGCAGCCAAGATCGACGGGGGGGCCGTGAGACCCAGTACTTC,CASSQDRRGGRETQYF
TRBV6-6,TRBJ2-2,many,.,TGTGCCAGCATCACGGACGGCCCGGGGAACGGGGAGCTGTTTTTT,CASITDGPGNGELFF
TRBV5-1,TRBJ2-6,.,.,TGCGCCAGCAGCTTGGAACTCCTGGGGGCCAACGTCCTGACTTTC,CASSLELLGANVLTF
TRBV7-6,TRBJ2-5,many,.,TGTGCCAGCAGCCTTGGAATGAGGACCTACCAAGAGACCCAGTACTTC,CASSLGMRTYQETQYF
TRBV2,TRBJ1-2,many,.,TGTGCCAGCAGTGGACGAAGTAACTATGGCTACACCTTC,CASSGRSNYGYTF
TRBV7-3,TRBJ2-7,.,.,TGTGCCAGCAGCTTAAGCAAGGGCCATTCCGAGCAGTACTTC,CASSLSKGHSEQYF